This T cell receptor (beta chain) appears in the sequencing data of a study of blood T cell repertoires in COVID-19. Assignment of participants to cohorts was predicated upon participant-reported clinical history. Clones were sequenced by immunoSEQ multiplex PCR, and TCRdb holds only the in-frame ones, with some missing. The sample consists of 250,000 to 300,000 clones, about nine tenths of them appearing once. The sequenced sample was PBMCs or T cells enriched from blood (not recorded which). The receptor was derived from a middle-aged woman who had recovered from COVID-19.

The CDR3 DNA reads as TGTGCCAGCAGCTTAGGCCATGGTGCGGGGGGGGCTGAAGATACGCAGTATTTT. This translates into CASSLGHGAGGAEDTQYF. This chain connects TRBV13 to TRBJ2-3, with 9 bases identical to TRBD2. The length of the CDR3 is 18 residues. Germline V gene data show CDR1 as PRHDT and CDR2 as FYEKMQ (reference sequence). The ends lost 0 bases at V and 5 bases at J; junction bases unmatched: 12.